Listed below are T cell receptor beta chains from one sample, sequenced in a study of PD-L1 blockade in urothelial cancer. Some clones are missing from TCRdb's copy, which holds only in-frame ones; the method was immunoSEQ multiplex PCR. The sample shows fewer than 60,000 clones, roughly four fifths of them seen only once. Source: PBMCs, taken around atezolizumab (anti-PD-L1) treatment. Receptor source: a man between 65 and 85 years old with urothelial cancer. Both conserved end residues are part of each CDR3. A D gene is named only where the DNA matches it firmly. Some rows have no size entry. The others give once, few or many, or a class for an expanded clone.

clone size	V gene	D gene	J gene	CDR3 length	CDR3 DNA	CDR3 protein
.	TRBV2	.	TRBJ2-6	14	TGTGCCAGCAGCGCTAGTACTGGGGCCAACGTCCTGACTTTC	CASSASTGANVLTF
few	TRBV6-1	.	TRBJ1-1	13	TGTGCCAGCAGTGCGAGTGGGAGCACTGAAGCTTTCTTT	CASSASGSTEAFF
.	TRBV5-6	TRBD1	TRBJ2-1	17	TGTGCCAGCAGCCCAACAGGACAGGGATGGGGTGTCGATGAGCAGTTCTTC	CASSPTGQGWGVDEQFF
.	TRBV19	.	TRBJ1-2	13	TGTGCCAGTAGTATTGGGCTTCTAAGTGGCTACACCTTC	CASSIGLLSGYTF
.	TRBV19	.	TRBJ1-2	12	TGTGCCAGTACCATAGGCCGGGATGGCTACACCTTC	CASTIGRDGYTF
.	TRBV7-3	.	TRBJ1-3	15	TGTGCCAGCAGCTTGATCGCGAGCTCTGGAAACACCATATATTTT	CASSLIASSGNTIYF
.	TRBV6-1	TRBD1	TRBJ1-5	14	TGTGCCAGCAGGACAGGGGTGGGGAATCAGCCCCAGCATTTT	CASRTGVGNQPQHF
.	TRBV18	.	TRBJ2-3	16	TGTGCCAGCTCACCTTCTGGGCAGGGGCCCACAGATACGCAGTATTTT	CASSPSGQGPTDTQYF
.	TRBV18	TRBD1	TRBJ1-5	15	TGTGCCAGCTCACCAGGGACAGTTAGCAATCAGCCCCAGCATTTT	CASSPGTVSNQPQHF
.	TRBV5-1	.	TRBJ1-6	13	TGCGCCAGCAGCTTGGGCGTTAATTCACCCCTCCACTTT	CASSLGVNSPLHF
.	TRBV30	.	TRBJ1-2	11	TGTGCCTGGTCCAGTGCCTATGGCTACACCTTC	CAWSSAYGYTF
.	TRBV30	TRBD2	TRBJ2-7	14	TGTGCCTGGGGAAGGGGCGGGGGATTTTACGAGCAGTACTTC	CAWGRGGGFYEQYF
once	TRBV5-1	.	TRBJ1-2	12	TGCGCCAGCAGCCCAGACACGTATGGCTACACCTTC	CASSPDTYGYTF
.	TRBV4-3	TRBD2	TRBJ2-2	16	TGCGCCAGCAGCCAAGACCCGGGACTATTCACCGGGGAGCTGTTTTTT	CASSQDPGLFTGELFF
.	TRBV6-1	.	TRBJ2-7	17	TGTGCCAGCAGTGAGGTCGGACAGTCGTGGGGCTCCTACGAGCAGTACTTC	CASSEVGQSWGSYEQYF
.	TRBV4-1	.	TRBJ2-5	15	TGCGCCAGCAGCCAAGTGCGAGCGGCTCAAGAGACCCAGTACTTC	CASSQVRAAQETQYF
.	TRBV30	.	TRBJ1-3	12	TGTGCCCTCGTGACTGCTGGAAACACCATATATTTT	CALVTAGNTIYF
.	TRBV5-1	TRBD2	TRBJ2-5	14	TGCGCCAGCAGCTGGAGCGGGGCCCAAGAGACCCAGTACTTC	CASSWSGAQETQYF
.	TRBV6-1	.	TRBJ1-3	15	TGTGCCAGCAGTGACGCGGGACTCTCTGGAAACACCATATATTTT	CASSDAGLSGNTIYF
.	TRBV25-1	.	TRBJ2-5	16	TGTGCCAGCAGTGAAAGGACAGCTTGGTACCAAGAGACCCAGTACTTC	CASSERTAWYQETQYF
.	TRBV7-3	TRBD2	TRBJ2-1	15	TGTGCCAGCAGCTTAGTTGGTAGCGGGACCGCTGAGCAGTTCTTC	CASSLVGSGTAEQFF
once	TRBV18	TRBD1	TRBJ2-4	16	TGTGCCAGCTCCAGGGGGACCGATATAGCCAAAAACATTCAGTACTTC	CASSRGTDIAKNIQYF
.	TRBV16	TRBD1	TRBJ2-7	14	TGTGCCAGCAGGCGACAGGGGACATCCTACGAGCAGTACTTC	CASRRQGTSYEQYF
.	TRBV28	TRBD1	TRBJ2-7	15	TGTGCCAGCAGTTTATACCCCCGACAGGGTTACGAGCAGTACTTC	CASSLYPRQGYEQYF
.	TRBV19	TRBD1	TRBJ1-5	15	TGTGCCAGTAGTACCAGGACAGGGGGCGAACAGCCCCAGCATTTT	CASSTRTGGEQPQHF
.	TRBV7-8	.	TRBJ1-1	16	TGTGCCAGCAGCTTAGCAGAAAGACAGCCGAACACTGAAGCTTTCTTT	CASSLAERQPNTEAFF
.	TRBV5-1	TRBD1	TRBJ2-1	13	TGCGCCAGCAGCCTGACAGGGAACGATGAGCAGTTCTTC	CASSLTGNDEQFF
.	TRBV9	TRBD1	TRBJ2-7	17	TGTGCCAGCAGCCTCTCGACAGGGGAAGGCCTTACCTACGAGCAGTACTTC	CASSLSTGEGLTYEQYF
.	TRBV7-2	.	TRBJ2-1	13	TGTGCCAGCAGCCAGAGAATTATGGACAGAGAGTTCTTC	CASSQRIMDREFF
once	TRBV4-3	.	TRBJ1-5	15	TGCGCCAGCAGCCAAGGCAGGAACCGCAATCAGCCCCAGCATTTT	CASSQGRNRNQPQHF
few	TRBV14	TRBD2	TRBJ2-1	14	TGTGCCAGCAGCCGGACTAGCGGTTACAATGAGCAGTTCTTC	CASSRTSGYNEQFF
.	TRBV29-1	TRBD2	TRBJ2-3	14	TGCAGCGTTGTGGCTAGCGGGCGCACAGATACGCAGTATTTT	CSVVASGRTDTQYF
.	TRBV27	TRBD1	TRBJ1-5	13	TGTGCCAGCAGTTTTGGCAGGGGGCAGCCCCAGCATTTT	CASSFGRGQPQHF
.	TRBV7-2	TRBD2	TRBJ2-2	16	TGTGCCAGCAGCTCCCGGACTAGCGGGGGCACCGGGGAGCTGTTTTTT	CASSSRTSGGTGELFF
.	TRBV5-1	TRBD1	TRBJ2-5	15	TGCGCCAGCAGCTTGTTGGGACAGGGAGGAGAGACCCAGTACTTC	CASSLLGQGGETQYF
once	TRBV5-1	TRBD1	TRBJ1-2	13	TGCGCCAGCAGTGACCAGGGGGCGCATGGCTACACCTTC	CASSDQGAHGYTF
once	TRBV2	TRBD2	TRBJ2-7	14	TGTGCCAGCAGTGGTACTAGCGGGATTTACGAGCAGTACTTC	CASSGTSGIYEQYF
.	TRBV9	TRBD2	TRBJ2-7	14	TGTGCCAGCAGCCCTACTAGCGGGACTTACGAGCAGTACTTC	CASSPTSGTYEQYF
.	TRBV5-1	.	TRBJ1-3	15	TGCGCCAGCAGATTATCTGCCACCCGGGGAAACACCATATATTTT	CASRLSATRGNTIYF
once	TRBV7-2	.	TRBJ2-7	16	TGTGCCAGCAGCTTAGACCGGGGAGGAAAGGTCAACGAGCAGTACTTC	CASSLDRGGKVNEQYF
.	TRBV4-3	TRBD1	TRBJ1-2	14	TGCGCCAGCAGCCAGGACAGGGGGCAGAATGGCTACACCTTC	CASSQDRGQNGYTF
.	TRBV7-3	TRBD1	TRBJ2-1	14	TGTGCCAGCAGCGAGCCGGGACAGATTGGAGTGCAGTTCTTC	CASSEPGQIGVQFF
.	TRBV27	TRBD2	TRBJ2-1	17	TGTGCCAGCAGCCGAGCTACCGGACTAGCGGGAATAAATGAGCAGTTCTTC	CASSRATGLAGINEQFF
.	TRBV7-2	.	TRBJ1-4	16	TGTGCCAGCAGCTTCGGGGGAGGCACAACTAATGAAAAACTGTTTTTT	CASSFGGGTTNEKLFF
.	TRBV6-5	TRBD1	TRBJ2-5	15	TGTGCCACTTCTTCCGGACAGGGGGCCGGAGAGACCCAGTACTTC	CATSSGQGAGETQYF
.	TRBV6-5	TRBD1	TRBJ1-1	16	TGTGCCAGCAGTTACTGGAAGGGGGCGCGGGGTGCTGAAGCTTTCTTT	CASSYWKGARGAEAFF
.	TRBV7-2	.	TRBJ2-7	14	TGTGCCAGCAGCTACCAGAGGGACTCCTACGAGCAGTACTTC	CASSYQRDSYEQYF
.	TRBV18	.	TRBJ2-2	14	TGTGCCAGCTCACCACGCAGGGGCACCGGGGAGCTGTTTTTT	CASSPRRGTGELFF
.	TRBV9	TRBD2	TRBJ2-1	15	TGTGCCAGCAGCCCCCGGGTAGCGGGGGGAAATGAGCAGTTCTTC	CASSPRVAGGNEQFF
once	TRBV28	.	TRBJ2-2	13	TGTGCCAGCAAAGACACCTACACCGGGGAGCTGTTTTTT	CASKDTYTGELFF
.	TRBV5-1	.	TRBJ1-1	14	TGCGCCAGCAGCTCACCTGACAGGAACACTGAAGCTTTCTTT	CASSSPDRNTEAFF
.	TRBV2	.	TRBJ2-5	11	TGTGCCAGCATACGGTTGGAGACCCAGTACTTC	CASIRLETQYF
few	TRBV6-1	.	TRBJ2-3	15	TGTGCCAGCAGTCCTACCGGGACTAGCACAGATACGCAGTATTTT	CASSPTGTSTDTQYF
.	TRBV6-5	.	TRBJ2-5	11	TGTGCCAGCACGGTTGGAGAGACCCAGTACTTC	CASTVGETQYF
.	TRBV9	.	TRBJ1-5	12	TGTGCCAGCAGCGTCGGGAATCAGCCCCAGCATTTT	CASSVGNQPQHF
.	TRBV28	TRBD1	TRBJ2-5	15	TGTGCCAGCAGCGATCGGGACAGCCCCATGGAGACCCAGTACTTC	CASSDRDSPMETQYF
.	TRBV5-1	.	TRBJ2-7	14	TGCGCCAGCAGCTTGCCGGAGAGCTCCTACGAGCAGTACTTC	CASSLPESSYEQYF